This TCR beta chain originates from a study of a mutant IDH1 vaccine in newly diagnosed glioma. Across the study: The sex distribution of treated patients was about 62% male and about 38% female, with a mean age of approximately 40 years. Those enrolled had earlier been treated with radiotherapy, temozolomide, or both, mostly both.

In the case of this clone: What it binds is not known.

The CDR3 is 16 residues long. In germline, CDR1 is SGHAT, CDR2 FQNNGV. J was trimmed by 3 bases and V by 2 bases; bases with no gene match: 6. Assay used: immunoSEQ multiplex PCR; TCRdb lists only in-frame clones, some missing. Of about 32,000 clones in the sample, 81% are singletons; the top ten hold roughly 14%. Documented time point: week 35, safety follow-up. In every dose of vaccine, 300 ug of mutant IDH1 20-mer peptide was given alongside topical imiquimod. Points from the study as a whole: Top-clonotype changes in peripheral T cells seemed unrelated to pseudoprogression. Roughly 92% of patients showed vaccine-induced immune responses across multiple MHC alleles.

The receptor was isolated from a man younger than 45 with glioma. Material: PBMCs, obtained from a glioma patient whose treatment included an IDH1 peptide vaccine. The chain employs TRBV11-2 and TRBJ2-3; 9 bases line up with TRBD1. The CDR3 is CASSLRTGGRTDTQYF. The CDR3 DNA reads TGTGCCAGCAGCTTACGAACAGGGGGCAGGACAGATACGCAGTATTTT.